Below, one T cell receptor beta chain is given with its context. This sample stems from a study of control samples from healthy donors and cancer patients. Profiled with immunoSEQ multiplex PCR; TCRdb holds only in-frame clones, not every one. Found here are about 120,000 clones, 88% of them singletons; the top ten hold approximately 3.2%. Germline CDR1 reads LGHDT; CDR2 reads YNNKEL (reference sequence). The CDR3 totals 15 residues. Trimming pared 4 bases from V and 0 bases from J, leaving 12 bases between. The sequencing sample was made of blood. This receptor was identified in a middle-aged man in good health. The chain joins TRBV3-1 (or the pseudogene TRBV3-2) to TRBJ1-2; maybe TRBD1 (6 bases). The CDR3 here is CASSLRDTANYGYTF. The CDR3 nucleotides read TGTGCCAGCAGCCTCCGGGACACGGCTAACTATGGCTACACCTTC.